This T cell receptor beta chain is from a study of shared clonotypes between healthy human individuals. Turning to the study itself: Donor composition was a couple of women and three men, aged 18 to 49.

This clone is a singleton in its sample. The antigen is unknown. Notes on the study in general: In a handful of donors, approximately 5% of naive CD4 clonotypes appeared in common.

Libraries were prepared by immunoSEQ multiplex PCR; TCRdb keeps only in-frame clonotypes and omits some of them. Altogether about 1.5 million clones are present, approximately 98% being singletons, with the ten largest covering about 0.45%. The source material was naive CD4+ T cells sorted from blood. Subset described: CD45RA+ positively selected. This sequence originates from a man under 40 in good health.

DNA of the CDR3: TGTGCCAGCAGCCCCCCGGGACCGCGGTGGGAGACCCAGTACTTC. Translation gives CASSPPGPRWETQYF. The chain joins TRBV7-8 to TRBJ2-5; D is perhaps TRBD1 or TRBD2 (5 bases each). The CDR3 is made up of 15 amino acids. Germline V gene lookup returns CDR1 SGHVS and CDR2 FQNEAQ. The V gene lost 5 bases and the J gene lost 5 bases, with 18 bases spanning the gap. The variable domain in full, with the rest retrieved from reference TRBV7-8 and TRBJ2-5, is GAGVSQSPRYKVAKRGQDVALRCDPISGHVSLFWYQQALGQGPEFLTYFQNEAQLDKSGLPSDRFFAERPEGSVSTLKIQRTQQEDSAVYLCASSPPGPRWETQYFGPGTRLLVL.